The 32 T cell receptor beta chains below come from one sample, sequenced in a study of cytomegalovirus exposure and HLA in healthy donors. The PCR contained 60 Vbeta and 13 Jbeta primers. Libraries were prepared by immunoSEQ multiplex PCR; TCRdb keeps only in-frame clonotypes and omits some of them. The sample lists fewer than 250,000 clones; around 80% were seen once. Sequenced input: PBMCs. The receptors derive from a man aged 18 to 30 in good health and CMV-seronegative.

This chain connects TRBV4-3 to TRBJ1-1; 7 bases line up with TRBD1. Germline V gene lookup returns CDR1 LGHNA and CDR2 YSLEER. Trimming at V came to 1 base and at J to 5 bases, leaving 7 bases not matched to a gene. This CDR3 is built from 15 residues. CDR3 region: CASSQALDRMTEAFF. The CDR3 DNA reads TGCGCCAGCAGCCAAGCACTGGACAGGATGACTGAAGCTTTCTTT.

This clone occurred once. The J gene is TRBJ2-1, the V gene TRBV7-9; 11 nucleotides match TRBD2. CDR3 length equals 16 residues. With V trimmed by 2 bases and J by 4 bases, 4 bases remained unmatched. Germline CDR1 reads SEHNR; CDR2 reads FQNEAQ (reference sequence). The CDR3 bases are TGTGCCAGCAGCTTATTAGGGACTAGCGGTTACAATGAGCAGTTCTTC. Translation: CASSLLGTSGYNEQFF. Full variable domain (missing parts from reference TRBV7-9 and TRBJ2-1): DTGVSQNPRHKITKRGQNVTFRCDPISEHNRLYWYRQTLGQGPEFLTYFQNEAQLEKSRLLSDRFSAERPKGSFSTLEIQRTEQGDSAMYLCASSLLGTSGYNEQFFGPGTRLTVL.

About this clone: The same CDR3 is also encoded by other DNA sequences in this sample. J is TRBJ2-7 and V is TRBV19, with a tentative D call TRBD2 (5 bases). This CDR3 region has 13 residues. Germline V gene sequence: CDR1 LNHDA, CDR2 SQIVND (reference sequence). The V and J ends lost 2 bases and 2 bases respectively, with 7 bases between them. CDR3 bases: TGTGCCAGTAGTATACCCGGGGCCTACGAGCAGTACTTC. Translated: CASSIPGAYEQYF.

The rearrangement links TRBV27 to TRBJ2-7; 8 bases agree with TRBD2. Trimming took 2 bases from V and 2 from J; bases not matched to a gene: 11. The CDR3 is made up of 17 amino acids. The germline CDR1 and CDR2 sequences are MNHEY and SMNVEV (reference sequence). CDR3 nucleotide sequence: TGTGCCAGCAGTTTAAGCGGGCTAGCGGGTGGAGCCTACGAGCAGTACTTC. Encoded protein: CASSLSGLAGGAYEQYF.

The genes are TRBV10-3 and TRBJ2-4; 15 bases map to TRBD2. The CDR3 spans 20 residues. The V and J ends lost 4 bases and 1 base, in that order; junction bases with no gene match: 11. Germline V gives CDR1 ENHRY, CDR2 SYGVKD. Here the CDR3 reads CAISAEPGLAGGWAKNIQYF. CDR3 nucleotides: TGTGCCATCAGTGCCGAACCGGGACTAGCGGGGGGCTGGGCCAAAAACATTCAGTACTTC.

The gene calls are TRBV15 and TRBJ1-4; 7 bases line up with TRBD1. In germline, CDR1 is LNHNV, CDR2 YYDKDF (reference sequence). CDR3 length: 19 residues. V shed 0 bases, J shed 4 bases, and the junction held 14 bases outside the gene matches. CDR3 nucleotide sequence: TGTGCCACCAGCAGAGACGATTTACTTGACAGGGTCCATAATGAAAAACTGTTTTTT. Its translation is CATSRDDLLDRVHNEKLFF. Full variable domain (outside the CDR3, taken from reference TRBV15 and TRBJ1-4): DAMVIQNPRYQVTQFGKPVTLSCSQTLNHNVMYWYQQKSSQAPKLLFHYYDKDFNNEADTPDNFQSRRPNTSFCFLDIRSPGLGDTAMYLCATSRDDLLDRVHNEKLFFGSGTQLSVL.

The chain links TRBV7-8 to TRBJ1-2, with 8 bases that match TRBD1. This CDR3 region has 15 residues. V was pared by 0 bases and J by 6 bases, with 6 bases of the junction left unmatched. The V gene's germline CDR1 is SGHVS and CDR2 FQNEAQ. This chain's CDR3 is CASSLAMGTGDGYTF. Written as DNA, the CDR3 is TGTGCCAGCAGCTTAGCGATGGGGACAGGCGATGGCTACACCTTC.

The chain uses TRBV7-2 and TRBJ2-7; 9 bases align to TRBD2. The CDR3 totals 16 residues. Germline V gene data show CDR1 as SGHTA and CDR2 as FQGNSA. The trim removed 5 bases at V and 2 bases at J, leaving 10 bases unmatched. CDR3 DNA sequence: TGTGCCAGCAGCCCCTTGACTAGCGGACTTCCCTACGAGCAGTACTTC. Translated, it gives CASSPLTSGLPYEQYF.

The rearrangement uses TRBV4-3 and TRBJ2-2; TRBD2 matches 9 bases. The CDR3 is made up of 16 amino acids. Trimming took 4 bases from V and 8 from J; bases not matched to a gene: 11. Germline V gives CDR1 LGHNA, CDR2 YSLEER. The CDR3 region has the DNA TGCGCCAGCAGCCCGAATATGGGACTAGCAGGAGGGGAGCTGTTTTTT. Protein sequence: CASSPNMGLAGGELFF.

The count of this clone is one. The chain combines TRBV5-1 with TRBJ2-7; TRBD1 matches at 8 bases. The CDR3 is 15 residues long. J was trimmed by 3 bases and V by 4 bases; bases with no gene match: 9. Germline-derived CDR1 and CDR2 are SGHRS and YFSETQ. The CDR3 coding sequence is TGCGCCAGCAGCCGATACGGACAGGGACACTACGAGCAGTACTTC. Its translation is CASSRYGQGHYEQYF.

In this sample, this clone turned up once. This chain links TRBV19 with TRBJ1-2; D is unclear. CDR3 length: 11 amino acids. V lost 8 bases to trimming and J lost 5 bases, with 9 bases between them. CDR1 is LNHDA, CDR2 SQIVND, per germline (reference sequence). CDR3 sequence (DNA): TGTGCCAGTGGGAGGATGTATGGCTACACCTTC. Encoded protein: CASGRMYGYTF.

In its sample, this clone was seen once. The chain uses TRBV18 and TRBJ2-1; TRBD1 aligns across 8 bases. Germline V gene sequence: CDR1 KGHSH, CDR2 LQKENI. V was clipped by 0 bases and J by 10 bases; unmatched bases: 5. The CDR3 spans 14 residues. The CDR3 coding sequence is TGTGCCAGCTCACCACCGCTCGGGGACAGGGAGCAGTTCTTC. It encodes CASSPPLGDREQFF.

A remark on this clone: With a much larger clone just one base away, this may be a read error. The chain employs TRBV5-4 and TRBJ2-7; D uncertain. The V gene lost 0 bases and the J gene lost 2 bases, with 3 bases spanning the gap. The CDR3 has 12 amino acids. Looked up from germline, CDR1 is SGHNT and CDR2 is YYREEE (reference sequence). CDR3 region: CASSLDTYEQYF. The CDR3, as DNA: TGTGCCAGCAGCTTGGACACCTACGAGCAGTACTTC.

The rearrangement joins TRBV19 to TRBJ2-3; the match to TRBD2 covers 7 bases. The CDR3 totals 15 residues. The V segment lost 5 bases and the J segment 2 bases; nucleotides outside the gene matches: 7. The germline gives CDR1 LNHDA, CDR2 SQIVND (reference sequence). The DNA of the CDR3 is TGTGCCAGTAGTGTCGTCGGGACTATCACAGATACGCAGTATTTT. It encodes CASSVVGTITDTQYF.

The CDR3 spells CASSENSGNEAFF. The CDR3 nucleotides are TGTGCCAGCAGCGAAAACAGCGGCAATGAAGCTTTCTTT. The chain links TRBV9 to TRBJ1-1; no clear D. The germline V gene has CDR1 SGDLS and CDR2 YYNGEE. Between the trimmed V and J ends, which lost 3 bases and 7 bases, there was a span of 13 bases. The CDR3 has 13 residues.

The J gene is TRBJ1-1, the V gene TRBV7-6, with D perhaps TRBD1 (6 bases). Germline V gene sequence: CDR1 SGHVS, CDR2 FNYEAQ. V lost 5 bases, J lost 1 base, and 11 bases lay in between. CDR3 length: 14 amino acids. DNA for the CDR3: TGTGCCAGCAGCCCAATAGGGGGGAACACTGAAGCTTTCTTT. As protein: CASSPIGGNTEAFF.

The chain links TRBV27 to TRBJ1-2; no clear D gene. Germline V lookup: CDR1 MNHEY, CDR2 SMNVEV (reference sequence). Trimming removed 2 bases at V and 0 bases at J, with 10 bases between. This CDR3 spans 15 amino acids. The CDR3 protein is CASSLNLASNYGYTF. The CDR3 region has the DNA TGTGCCAGCAGTTTAAATCTTGCGTCTAACTATGGCTACACCTTC.

V gene TRBV5-5 combines with J gene TRBJ2-7, with 12 nucleotides matching TRBD2. Germline V CDR1 and CDR2: SGHKS, YYEKEE (reference sequence). This CDR3 has 15 amino acids. The trim removed 3 bases at V and 2 bases at J, leaving 3 bases unmatched. The CDR3 spells CASSSSSGRAYEQYF. The CDR3 coding sequence is TGTGCCAGCAGCTCGTCTAGCGGGAGGGCCTACGAGCAGTACTTC. The whole variable domain, remainder taken from reference TRBV5-5 and TRBJ2-7, is DAGVTQSPTHLIKTRGQQVTLRCSPISGHKSVSWYQQVLGQGPQFIFQYYEKEERGRGNFPDRFSARQFPNYSSELNVNALLLGDSALYLCASSSSSGRAYEQYFGPGTRLTVT.

This sequence joins TRBV6-6 and TRBJ2-1, with 12 bases that match TRBD2. CDR1 is MNHNY and CDR2 is SVGAGI in the germline V gene (reference sequence). V shed 7 bases and J 8 bases; nucleotides not matched to a gene: 6. This CDR3 contains 14 residues. The CDR3 bases are TGTGCCAGCACTGGACTAGCGGGGTCGTATGAGCAGTTCTTC. Residues: CASTGLAGSYEQFF.

CDR3 loop: CASSFQRNYEQYF. The CDR3 region has the DNA TGTGCCAGCAGTTTCCAACGGAACTACGAGCAGTACTTC. V gene TRBV28 combines with J gene TRBJ2-5; D unclear. The DNA end is more similar to TRBJ2-7, so the J call may be wrong. Germline V gene data show CDR1 as MDHEN and CDR2 as SYDVKM. This CDR3 is 13 amino acids long.

The rearrangement joins TRBV19 to TRBJ2-1; D uncertain. Trimming cost V 0 bases and J 8 bases, with 8 bases left between them. The CDR3 totals 13 residues. CDR1 and CDR2 from the germline V gene are LNHDA and SQIVND (reference sequence). CDR3 nucleotides: TGTGCCAGTAGTATAGATCTTTTGTATGAGCAGTTCTTC. It translates to CASSIDLLYEQFF.

This clone was seen only once. V usage is TRBV19 and J usage is TRBJ1-5; D perhaps matches TRBD1 (6 bases). Germline V gene lookup returns CDR1 LNHDA and CDR2 SQIVND (reference sequence). CDR3 size: 15 residues. Trimming pared 3 bases from V and 4 bases from J, leaving 13 bases between. The CDR3 nucleotides read TGTGCCAGTAGTATCGTTTGGCAGGGGAATCAGCCCCAGCATTTT. It yields the protein CASSIVWQGNQPQHF.

The rearrangement links TRBV5-4 to TRBJ2-7; weak D call: TRBD1 (5 bases). Germline CDR1 and CDR2: SGHNT and YYREEE (reference sequence). With 1 base removed from V and 0 bases from J, the gap between germline ends came to 14 bases. This CDR3 is built from 16 residues. DNA for the CDR3: TGTGCCAGCAGCTTGTACTACCAGGGCAACTCCTACGAGCAGTACTTC. Its translation: CASSLYYQGNSYEQYF.

The genes are TRBV30 and TRBJ2-7, with 11 bases matching TRBD2. V lost 3 bases and J lost 3; bases outside the gene matches: 4. The V gene's germline CDR1 is GTSNPN and CDR2 SVGIG (reference sequence). The CDR3 runs to 14 residues. The CDR3 DNA reads TGTGCCTGGAGGCCAGGGACTAGCGGCTACGAGCAGTACTTC. Amino acid sequence: CAWRPGTSGYEQYF. Full variable domain (missing parts from reference TRBV30 and TRBJ2-7): SQTIHQWPATLVQPVGSPLSLECTVEGTSNPNLYWYRQAAGRGLQLLFYSVGIGQISSEVPQNLSASRPQDRQFILSSKKLLLSDSGFYLCAWRPGTSGYEQYFGPGTRLTVT.

This clone has more than one count but fewer than ten. The chain couples TRBV14 to TRBJ2-3; no clear D gene. This CDR3 contains 17 residues. CDR1 is SGHDN, CDR2 FVKESK, per germline. V lost 0 bases and J lost 4, with 17 bases in between. The DNA for the CDR3 is TGTGCCAGCAGCCAAGAGCGGTCCAGTTTGGTTTCAGATACGCAGTATTTT. Protein sequence: CASSQERSSLVSDTQYF. The whole variable domain, filled in from reference TRBV14 and TRBJ2-3, reads EAGVTQFPSHSVIEKGQTVTLRCDPISGHDNLYWYRRVMGKEIKFLLHFVKESKQDESGMPNNRFLAERTGGTYSTLKVQPAELEDSGVYFCASSQERSSLVSDTQYFGPGTRLTVL.

This chain connects TRBV27 to TRBJ2-7, with D perhaps matching TRBD2 (5 bases). CDR1 and CDR2 from the germline V gene are MNHEY and SMNVEV (reference sequence). CDR3 length equals 14 residues. V was cut by 5 bases and J by 7 bases, with 18 bases left in between. The CDR3 DNA reads TGTGCCAGCAGTCTTAAGGTGGGAGTCGGGGAGCAGTACTTC. Amino acid sequence: CASSLKVGVGEQYF.

This sequence joins TRBV5-1 and TRBJ1-4, with 9 bases lining up with TRBD1. Germline CDR1 SGHRS, CDR2 YFSETQ. Unmatched junction bases numbered 5, after V lost 0 bases and J lost 5 bases. This CDR3 spans 16 amino acids. In nucleotides, the CDR3 is TGCGCCAGCAGCTTGGAAGCTGGACAGGGGAATGAAAAACTGTTTTTT. Encoded protein: CASSLEAGQGNEKLFF. The variable domain in full, completed from reference TRBV5-1 and TRBJ1-4, reads KAGVTQTPRYLIKTRGQQVTLSCSPISGHRSVSWYQQTPGQGLQFLFEYFSETQRNKGNFPGRFSGRQFSNSRSEMNVSTLELGDSALYLCASSLEAGQGNEKLFFGSGTQLSVL.

The rearrangement links TRBV7-9 to TRBJ2-2; D call uncertain. The ends were cut back, 5 bases at V and 0 bases at J, with 4 bases in the middle. The CDR3 loop spans 13 amino acids. Germline CDR1 reads SEHNR; CDR2 reads FQNEAQ (reference sequence). Written as DNA, the CDR3 is TGTGCCAGCAGCCCAACGAACACCGGGGAGCTGTTTTTT. This codes for CASSPTNTGELFF.

This clone was recorded once. V gene TRBV19 combines with J gene TRBJ2-3; D might be TRBD1 (6 bases). This CDR3 has 15 residues. V was cut by 3 bases and J by 5 bases, with 15 bases left in between. Germline V CDR1 and CDR2: LNHDA, SQIVND (reference sequence). The CDR3 coding sequence is TGTGCCAGTAGTATCAGGGGTCCGGGACAAGATACGCAGTATTTT. Translating it yields CASSIRGPGQDTQYF.

About this clone: The junction does not match germline at one end; this may be a read error. The chain combines TRBV7-2 with TRBJ1-5; TRBD1 is a possible D gene (5 bases). The germline gives CDR1 SGHTA, CDR2 FQGNSA. The CDR3 covers 14 residues. The CDR3 nucleotides are TGTGCCAGCAGTTTAGACAGAGATCATCAGCCCCAGCATTTT. It encodes CASSLDRDHQPQHF.

The V gene is TRBV5-1, the J gene TRBJ2-2; TRBD1 aligns across 9 bases. This CDR3 contains 16 residues. V shed 0 bases, J shed 6 bases, and the junction held 6 bases outside the gene matches. Looked up from germline, CDR1 is SGHRS and CDR2 is YFSETQ. The chain's CDR3 is CASSLAETGGAGELFF. CDR3 sequence (DNA): TGCGCCAGCAGCTTGGCCGAGACAGGGGGAGCCGGGGAGCTGTTTTTT.

In this sample, this clone turned up a few times. CDR3 nucleotides: TGTGCCAGTGGGACAGTCCCCTACGAGCAGTACTTC. Its translation: CASGTVPYEQYF. The rearrangement uses TRBV9 and TRBJ2-7; 7 bases align to TRBD1. This CDR3 has 12 residues. J lost 2 bases, V lost 8 bases, and 4 bases had no gene match. The germline V gene has CDR1 SGDLS and CDR2 YYNGEE.